This T cell receptor beta chain came from a study of blood T cell repertoires in COVID-19. Study information: The United States, Italy and Spain provided the acute and convalescent COVID-19 samples. T cells, B-cell-depleted T cells, or PBMCs provided the cDNA or gDNA that served as material.

The trim removed 1 base at V and 6 bases at J, leaving 16 bases unmatched. This CDR3 has 17 residues. The V gene's germline CDR1 is SGHRS and CDR2 YFSETQ. The authors' processing: Amplifying reference gene primers gave estimates of nucleated cell counts. Using immunoSEQ multiplex PCR, the repertoire was profiled, and TCRdb retains in-frame clones only, with some absent. That table supplies the V and J calls and clone size; D and trimming were determined from the DNA. Of a few hundred thousand clones listed, around 86% are singletons. This chain uses TRBV5-1 with TRBJ2-7, with 7 bases matching TRBD1. Sequenced material: peripheral blood. The clonotype originates from a man between 40 and 49 years old who had recovered from COVID-19. The CDR3 DNA follows: TGCGCCAGCAGCTTGTCCCGCAACGAAGACAGGGAATCCGAGCAGTACTTC. This sequence encodes CASSLSRNEDRESEQYF.